These 15 T cell receptor beta chains originate from one sample sequenced in a study of T-cell memory formation after mild COVID-19 (dated by TCRdb to the early 2020s). To prepare the library, 5' RACE was applied. Sequencing was carried out with an Illumina NovaSeq 6000. TCRdb trimmed public reads at Q25 via fastp, called clones via MiXCR and kept in-frame beta chains. A single entry per CDR3 protein holds the most common genes and DNA from its merged rows. This sample holds roughly 250,000 distinct CDR3 sequences; over 15% were observed only once. The ten largest account for around 3.4% of the sample. Input material: PBMCs or a T cell subset sorted from them (not recorded which). These receptor sequences come from a man between 18 and 35 years old who had mild COVID-19 (a few samples of this study predate the infection). The sample titles of this study are shuffled in the database, so cell type and time point are left out; the donor was told from shared clones.

The V call is TRBV4-2, the J call TRBJ1-2; D perhaps matches TRBD1 (5 bases). Trimming stripped 2 bases from V and 6 bases from J, with 10 bases between. The CDR3 has 13 amino acids. In germline, CDR1 is LGHNA, CDR2 YNFKEQ. CDR3 nucleotide sequence: TGTGCCAGCAGCCAAAGGCTGACAGATGGCTACACCTTC. Translated, it gives CASSQRLTDGYTF.

The chain uses TRBV14 and TRBJ2-3; D gene ambiguous. The CDR3 runs to 13 residues. Germline CDR1 reads SGHDN; CDR2 reads FVKESK. V shed 4 bases and J shed 6 bases, with 11 bases lying between them. The CDR3 bases are TGTGCCAGCAGCCCTCCGATGGGGGATACGCAGTATTTT. It encodes CASSPPMGDTQYF.

This clonotype was recorded a few times. The rearrangement links TRBV12-3 or TRBV12-4 to TRBJ1-3; TRBD1 agrees at 7 bases. The length of the CDR3 is 14 residues. V shed 6 bases, J shed 0 bases, and the junction held 2 bases outside the gene matches. The CDR3, as DNA: TGTGCCAGCAGCTGGGACAGCTCTGGAAACACCATATATTTT. It codes for CASSWDSSGNTIYF.

This sequence joins TRBV20-1 and TRBJ2-2; D perhaps matches TRBD2 (5 bases). Germline V gene data show CDR1 as DFQATT and CDR2 as SNEGSKA (reference sequence). CDR3 length equals 13 residues. V lost 4 bases and J 1 base, leaving 7 bases between the germline ends. CDR3 sequence: CSAMAGNTGELFF. The CDR3, as DNA: TGCAGTGCTATGGCGGGGAACACCGGGGAGCTGTTTTTT.

This clonotype turned up a few times. The chain uses TRBV20-1 and TRBJ1-6; possible D gene TRBD1, 6 bases. The CDR3 is 16 residues long. In germline, CDR1 is DFQATT, CDR2 SNEGSKA (reference sequence). V was trimmed by 6 bases and J by 7 bases, leaving 22 bases between them. CDR3 nucleotides: TGCAGTGCCAGACAAATGGGGGCCAGGCGAAATTCACCCCTCCACTTT. Protein product: CSARQMGARRNSPLHF.

This clonotype showed up just a few times. The chain couples TRBV5-1 to TRBJ2-1; 8 bases fit TRBD1. This CDR3 has 17 residues. Per germline, CDR1 SGHRS and CDR2 YFSETQ. With V trimmed by 2 bases and J by 0 bases, 7 bases remained unmatched. CDR3 nucleotide sequence: TGCGCCAGCAGCTTAAGGGATACAGGGGGCTCCTACAATGAGCAGTTCTTC. This encodes CASSLRDTGGSYNEQFF.

In its sample, this clonotype was seen a few times. V usage is TRBV6-5 and J usage is TRBJ2-1; 9 bases are a match to TRBD1. Germline CDR1 MNHEY, CDR2 SVGAGI. The CDR3 length is 15 residues. V was clipped by 6 bases and J by 9 bases; unmatched bases: 12. The CDR3 is CASSPRGTGHREQFF. The DNA for the CDR3 is TGTGCCAGCAGCCCACGCGGGACAGGGCATCGTGAGCAGTTCTTC.

The rearrangement links TRBV7-6 to TRBJ1-2; 12 bases align to TRBD1. CDR1 and CDR2 (germline): SGHVS, FNYEAQ. This CDR3 has 15 amino acids. V lost 3 bases and J lost 7; bases outside the gene matches: 6. The CDR3 sequence: CASSLGTGGAGGYTF. In DNA, the CDR3 is TGTGCCAGCAGCTTGGGGACAGGGGGCGCGGGTGGCTACACCTTC.

This clonotype was recorded a few times. The chain combines TRBV6-5 with TRBJ1-6, with a tentative D call TRBD1 (5 bases). The CDR3 loop spans 15 amino acids. Trimming pared 0 bases from V and 4 bases from J, leaving 7 bases between. Germline V lookup: CDR1 MNHEY, CDR2 SVGAGI. The CDR3 DNA is TGTGCCAGCAGTTACTCGAAGGGGTATAATTCACCCCTCCACTTT. As protein: CASSYSKGYNSPLHF.

J is TRBJ1-5 and V is TRBV6-6; D unresolved. The ends were cut back, 2 bases at V and 7 bases at J, with 9 bases in the middle. The CDR3 totals 13 residues. Germline V gene sequence: CDR1 MNHNY, CDR2 SVGAGI (reference sequence). For the CDR3, the DNA is TGTGCCAGCAGTTACGGGGAGAGACAGCCCCAGCATTTT. Encoded protein: CASSYGERQPQHF.

This clonotype was observed a handful of times. V usage is TRBV5-1 and J usage is TRBJ2-1; 8 bases fit TRBD1. Germline assignment: CDR1 SGHRS and CDR2 YFSETQ. Trimming removed 4 bases from V and 4 bases from J; junction bases left unmatched: 4. CDR3 length equals 14 residues. The chain's CDR3 is CASSEDREYNEQFF. The CDR3 DNA reads TGCGCCAGCAGCGAGGACAGGGAATACAATGAGCAGTTCTTC. Using reference TRBV5-1 and TRBJ2-1 for the parts outside the CDR3, the full variable domain is KAGVTQTPRYLIKTRGQQVTLSCSPISGHRSVSWYQQTPGQGLQFLFEYFSETQRNKGNFPGRFSGRQFSNSRSEMNVSTLELGDSALYLCASSEDREYNEQFFGPGTRLTVL.

The gene calls are TRBV12-3 or TRBV12-4 and TRBJ2-1, with D possibly matching TRBD1 (5 bases). Trimming shortened V by 6 bases and J by 15 bases, and 15 bases separated the two germline ends. The CDR3 is made up of 11 amino acids. CDR3 nucleotide sequence: TGTGCCAGCAGCCTAGGGCAGGGCATGTTCTTC. It encodes CASSLGQGMFF.

This chain connects TRBV20-1 to TRBJ2-1; perhaps TRBD1 as D (5 bases). Between the trimmed V and J ends, which lost 7 bases and 8 bases, there was a span of 12 bases. Germline assignment: CDR1 DFQATT and CDR2 SNEGSKA (reference sequence). The length of the CDR3 is 11 residues. As DNA, the CDR3 is TGCAGTGGGTTGGGGCTCGATGAGCAGTTCTTC. This encodes CSGLGLDEQFF.

This sequence joins TRBV5-6 and TRBJ1-4; D remains ambiguous. V was shortened by 3 bases and J by 7 bases, with 13 bases between the two germline ends. The germline V gene has CDR1 SGHDT and CDR2 YYEEEE. The CDR3 totals 14 residues. This CDR3 is CASSSKRSSEKLFF. Here the CDR3 DNA reads TGTGCCAGCAGCTCCAAGCGTTCTAGTGAAAAACTGTTTTTT.

CDR3 in amino acids: CASSGRVRPEGNEQFF. The CDR3 region has the DNA TGCGCCAGCAGCGGGAGGGTTCGGCCAGAGGGCAATGAGCAGTTCTTC. The V call is TRBV5-1, the J call TRBJ2-1, with 7 bases lining up with TRBD2. The CDR3 has 16 residues. Germline V gene lookup returns CDR1 SGHRS and CDR2 YFSETQ. V shed 4 bases and J 6 bases; nucleotides not matched to a gene: 13.